The present entry profiles one T cell receptor beta chain with its context. Its matching antigen is unknown. TCRdb processed the RT-PCR reads anew with MiXCR; each CDR3 protein has one entry. The profile shows some 640,000 distinct CDR3 sequences, approximately 15% of them singletons. This record belongs to a study of response to subunit inactivated influenza vaccine. Overall study results and limits: Authors suggested each seasonal influenza vaccination recruits few new T cells.

This CDR3 is built from 15 residues. Germline assignment: CDR1 LNHNV and CDR2 YYDKDF (reference sequence). Trimming took off 6 bases at V and 7 bases at J, with 16 bases between the two ends. The source is a man aged 50 to 60 who received an inactivated influenza vaccine. This chain links TRBV15 with TRBJ1-6; weak D call: TRBD1 (5 bases). Sequenced material: PBMCs from blood, taken less than 15 days before vaccination. The DNA of the CDR3 is TGTGCCACCAGTGAGGGGACTTTTTCCAATTCACCCCTCCACTTT. Translated, it gives CATSEGTFSNSPLHF. Full variable domain (remainder filled in from reference TRBV15 and TRBJ1-6): DAMVIQNPRYQVTQFGKPVTLSCSQTLNHNVMYWYQQKSSQAPKLLFHYYDKDFNNEADTPDNFQSRRPNTSFCFLDIRSPGLGDTAMYLCATSEGTFSNSPLHFGNGTRLTVT.